This T cell receptor (beta chain) was profiled in a study of CD8+ T cells in alopecia areata. Study summary: Tofacitinib ran 6 to 18 months, followed by 6 months off drug. Affected scalp percentage set treated patients' severity scores.

V was cut by 5 bases and J by 3 bases, with 17 bases left in between. The CDR3 spans 15 residues. The V gene's germline CDR1 is SEHNR and CDR2 FQNEAQ (reference sequence). Details on this clone: Its specificity is not known.

Treatment meaning: oral pan-JAK inhibitor, 5-10 mg twice daily. The study's findings and limits: Scalp clonality and expanded CD8+ clones among the top 100 showed significant decreases with tofacitinib.

cDNA prepared by RNA extraction and subsequent reverse transcription served as the template for sequencing. Generated by immunoSEQ multiplex PCR, the TCRdb table keeps only in-frame clones and is missing some. This sample has 150,000 to 200,000 clones, with more than 55% found just once. This clonotype was obtained from a human donor with alopecia areata. Sample: CD4+ T cells sorted from blood, taken at roughly week 49, from a patient treated with tofacitinib. The chain is built from TRBV7-9 and TRBJ2-7, with D perhaps given as TRBD1 or TRBD2 (7 bases each). The chain's CDR3 is CASSQGRGHFYEQYF. The CDR3 DNA sequence: TGTGCCAGCAGCCAGGGGAGGGGGCACTTCTACGAGCAGTACTTC.